This entry concerns a single T cell receptor (beta chain). The antigen is not known. The V end lost 1 base, the J end lost 6 bases, and 15 bases lay between the germline ends. The CDR3 has 16 residues. CDR1 SGHAT and CDR2 FQNNGV come from the germline V gene. Every donor was a healthy person donating bone marrow. This specimen comes from a study of cytomegalovirus exposure and HLA in healthy donors. Study-wide results and caveats: Highly shared sequence variants in one cluster were likely a sequencing artifact. Being indistinguishable, some V segments were excluded, TRBV6-2 and TRBV6-3 among them. Presence/absence analyses rested on an assumption that sequencing depth was roughly uniform across donors.

Use of 60 Vbeta and 13 Jbeta primers characterized the PCR. Some clones are missing from TCRdb's copy, which holds only in-frame ones; the method was immunoSEQ multiplex PCR. The sample lists a few hundred thousand clones, roughly 89% seen once, with about 2% in the top ten. The rearrangement uses TRBV11-2 and TRBJ2-2; weak D call: TRBD2 (6 bases). This TCR was recovered from a woman aged 18-29 years in good health and CMV-seronegative. The material sequenced was PBMCs. Here the CDR3 reads CASSLVGGARAGELFF. As DNA, the CDR3 is TGTGCCAGCAGCTTAGTTGGCGGGGCGCGGGCCGGGGAGCTGTTTTTT.